Listed below are T cell receptor beta chains from one sample, sequenced in a study of CD8 T cells in Susac syndrome. Using its own MiXCR run on the immunoSEQ multiplex PCR reads, TCRdb lists one record per CDR3 protein. The table has around 200,000 distinct CDR3 sequences, approximately 95% seen once. Material for sequencing was CD4+ T cells from PBMCs. The receptors come from a human donor with multiple sclerosis. Each CDR3 is given with its conserved first and last residue. The D gene is left open where the match is weak. Clone size appears in some rows only: once, few, many, or a class for an expanded clone.

CDR3nt,CDR3aa,j_gene,v_gene,d_gene,abundance
TGTGCCAGCAGCTTGGGGGGTTACAATGAGCAGTTCTTC,CASSLGGYNEQFF,TRBJ2-1,TRBV11-1,.,.
TGTGCCAGCAGCGCCCCAGGGGGCATAAGAGATACGCAGTATTTT,CASSAPGGIRDTQYF,TRBJ2-3,TRBV7-2,TRBD1,.
TGCAGTGCTAGAGATTCCAGGGCCGTGGGGAATCAGCCCCAGCATTTT,CSARDSRAVGNQPQHF,TRBJ1-5,TRBV20-1,.,.
TGTGCCAGCTCACCTCCAGGCCGAGAGACCCAGTACTTC,CASSPPGRETQYF,TRBJ2-5,TRBV18,.,few
TGCGCCAGCAGTGAGCAACAGGGGGCGAGGGACATTCAGTACTTC,CASSEQQGARDIQYF,TRBJ2-4,TRBV10-2,TRBD1,.
TGTGCCAGCAGCTTAGTGGTAGTGAACACTGAAGCTTTCTTT,CASSLVVVNTEAFF,TRBJ1-1,TRBV7-9,.,once
TGCAGCGTCCGGACAGACAAAAGGGGTGAGCAGTACTTC,CSVRTDKRGEQYF,TRBJ2-7,TRBV29-1,.,.
TGTGCCAGCAGCGCCTCGACGGATGGCTACACCTTC,CASSASTDGYTF,TRBJ1-2,TRBV9,.,.
TGTGCTAGCCGGGGCAGGATGGGGATCCAAGAGACCCAGTACTTC,CASRGRMGIQETQYF,TRBJ2-5,TRBV12-5,.,.
TGCAGCGCCCTGGAGGGGGAGACCCAGTACTTC,CSALEGETQYF,TRBJ2-5,TRBV29-1,.,.
TGTGCCAGCAAACGGGTAGACACAGATACGCAGTATTTT,CASKRVDTDTQYF,TRBJ2-3,TRBV2,.,.
TGTGCCAGCAGCCAAGAATATGCCGGCCACCAAGAGACCCAGTACTTC,CASSQEYAGHQETQYF,TRBJ2-5,TRBV4-2,.,.
TGTGCCAGCAGTCGCGACAGGTCTAGCACAGATACGCAGTATTTT,CASSRDRSSTDTQYF,TRBJ2-3,TRBV2,.,.
TGTGCCTGGAGGGCACTAGCGGTGCCCGGTGAGCAGTTCTTC,CAWRALAVPGEQFF,TRBJ2-1,TRBV30,TRBD2,.
TGTGCCAGCAGCGCTCGTGGAGGGGAGACCCAGTACTTC,CASSARGGETQYF,TRBJ2-5,TRBV9,.,few
TGCAGCCCGTCCGGGCACTCCTGGCACAATGAGCAGTTCTTC,CSPSGHSWHNEQFF,TRBJ2-1,TRBV29-1,.,.
TGCGCCAGCAGCTTGGAAACAGGCCATCAGCCCCAGCATTTT,CASSLETGHQPQHF,TRBJ1-5,TRBV5-1,.,.
TGTGCCAGCAGCGTCAGGGGGCAGGGCGAAGCTTTCTTT,CASSVRGQGEAFF,TRBJ1-1,TRBV9,TRBD1,.
TGTGCCAGCAGCCAAGATCTGAAAACGTCGAACATTCAGTACTTC,CASSQDLKTSNIQYF,TRBJ2-4,TRBV14,.,.
TGCGCCAGCACCCTGACAGGGGAAACTGAAGCTTTCTTT,CASTLTGETEAFF,TRBJ1-1,TRBV23-1,TRBD1,.
TGTGCCAGCAGCGTTGGGACTAGCGGGGGGGCACATGAGCAGTTCTTC,CASSVGTSGGAHEQFF,TRBJ2-1,TRBV9,TRBD2,.
TGCAGCGTTAGTGAACAGGGGGATCAGCCCCAGCATTTT,CSVSEQGDQPQHF,TRBJ1-5,TRBV29-1,TRBD1,.
TGCAGCGTCGCAGTCGGGAACACTGAAGCTTTCTTT,CSVAVGNTEAFF,TRBJ1-1,TRBV29-1,.,.
TGCAGCGTTGTCCCGGTCGGGGGGAGCAAGAGTGGCTACACCTTC,CSVVPVGGSKSGYTF,TRBJ1-2,TRBV29-1,.,.
TGCAGCGTTGGGGACGGGCGTCTCCTAAACTATGGCTACACCTTC,CSVGDGRLLNYGYTF,TRBJ1-2,TRBV29-1,.,.
TGTGCCAGCAGCCAAGGTGGTGGTCAGCCCCAGCATTTT,CASSQGGGQPQHF,TRBJ1-5,TRBV4-2,.,.
TGCAGTGCTAGAGATCCCAGGGGAGGCACTGAAGCTTTCTTT,CSARDPRGGTEAFF,TRBJ1-1,TRBV20-1,.,.
TGTGCCAGCAGCCCGACCGACTGGAGCTATGGCTACACCTTC,CASSPTDWSYGYTF,TRBJ1-2,TRBV14,.,once